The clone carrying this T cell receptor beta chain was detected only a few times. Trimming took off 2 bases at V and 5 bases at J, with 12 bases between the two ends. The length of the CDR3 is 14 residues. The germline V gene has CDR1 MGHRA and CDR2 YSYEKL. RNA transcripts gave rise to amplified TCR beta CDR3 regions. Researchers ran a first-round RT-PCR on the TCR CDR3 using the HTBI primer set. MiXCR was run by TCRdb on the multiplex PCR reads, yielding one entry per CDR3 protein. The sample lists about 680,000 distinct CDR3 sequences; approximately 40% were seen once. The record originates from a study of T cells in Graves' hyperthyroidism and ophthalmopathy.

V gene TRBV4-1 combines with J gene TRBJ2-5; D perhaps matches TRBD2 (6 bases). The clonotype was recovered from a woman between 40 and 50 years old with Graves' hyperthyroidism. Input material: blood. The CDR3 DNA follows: TGCGCCAGCAGCCAATCCGGAGGGGCGGAGACCCAGTACTTC. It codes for CASSQSGGAETQYF.